This TCR beta chain was captured in a study of neurological immune-mediated disorders. This CDR3 has 13 residues. Germline V gives CDR1 DFQATT, CDR2 SNEGSKA (reference sequence). With 2 bases removed from V and 4 bases from J, the gap between germline ends came to 12 bases. Sample time point: longitudinal time-point 1 (baseline). This clonotype has at least ten counts. Per sequencing run, 15-18 subjects together gave over 200 million TCR-beta sequences. Each CDR3 protein is one row after TCRdb ran MiXCR on the 5' RACE reads. The profile shows 55,000 to 80,000 distinct CDR3 sequences, roughly an eighth of them singletons.

The sequence was collected from a female donor with HTLV-1-associated myelopathy (HAM/TSP). The material sequenced was PBMCs. This sequence joins TRBV20-1 and TRBJ2-7, with D maybe TRBD2 (6 bases). In DNA, the CDR3 is TGCAGTGCTAGACGCGGGGTAGGTTACGAGCAGTACTTC. Residues: CSARRGVGYEQYF.